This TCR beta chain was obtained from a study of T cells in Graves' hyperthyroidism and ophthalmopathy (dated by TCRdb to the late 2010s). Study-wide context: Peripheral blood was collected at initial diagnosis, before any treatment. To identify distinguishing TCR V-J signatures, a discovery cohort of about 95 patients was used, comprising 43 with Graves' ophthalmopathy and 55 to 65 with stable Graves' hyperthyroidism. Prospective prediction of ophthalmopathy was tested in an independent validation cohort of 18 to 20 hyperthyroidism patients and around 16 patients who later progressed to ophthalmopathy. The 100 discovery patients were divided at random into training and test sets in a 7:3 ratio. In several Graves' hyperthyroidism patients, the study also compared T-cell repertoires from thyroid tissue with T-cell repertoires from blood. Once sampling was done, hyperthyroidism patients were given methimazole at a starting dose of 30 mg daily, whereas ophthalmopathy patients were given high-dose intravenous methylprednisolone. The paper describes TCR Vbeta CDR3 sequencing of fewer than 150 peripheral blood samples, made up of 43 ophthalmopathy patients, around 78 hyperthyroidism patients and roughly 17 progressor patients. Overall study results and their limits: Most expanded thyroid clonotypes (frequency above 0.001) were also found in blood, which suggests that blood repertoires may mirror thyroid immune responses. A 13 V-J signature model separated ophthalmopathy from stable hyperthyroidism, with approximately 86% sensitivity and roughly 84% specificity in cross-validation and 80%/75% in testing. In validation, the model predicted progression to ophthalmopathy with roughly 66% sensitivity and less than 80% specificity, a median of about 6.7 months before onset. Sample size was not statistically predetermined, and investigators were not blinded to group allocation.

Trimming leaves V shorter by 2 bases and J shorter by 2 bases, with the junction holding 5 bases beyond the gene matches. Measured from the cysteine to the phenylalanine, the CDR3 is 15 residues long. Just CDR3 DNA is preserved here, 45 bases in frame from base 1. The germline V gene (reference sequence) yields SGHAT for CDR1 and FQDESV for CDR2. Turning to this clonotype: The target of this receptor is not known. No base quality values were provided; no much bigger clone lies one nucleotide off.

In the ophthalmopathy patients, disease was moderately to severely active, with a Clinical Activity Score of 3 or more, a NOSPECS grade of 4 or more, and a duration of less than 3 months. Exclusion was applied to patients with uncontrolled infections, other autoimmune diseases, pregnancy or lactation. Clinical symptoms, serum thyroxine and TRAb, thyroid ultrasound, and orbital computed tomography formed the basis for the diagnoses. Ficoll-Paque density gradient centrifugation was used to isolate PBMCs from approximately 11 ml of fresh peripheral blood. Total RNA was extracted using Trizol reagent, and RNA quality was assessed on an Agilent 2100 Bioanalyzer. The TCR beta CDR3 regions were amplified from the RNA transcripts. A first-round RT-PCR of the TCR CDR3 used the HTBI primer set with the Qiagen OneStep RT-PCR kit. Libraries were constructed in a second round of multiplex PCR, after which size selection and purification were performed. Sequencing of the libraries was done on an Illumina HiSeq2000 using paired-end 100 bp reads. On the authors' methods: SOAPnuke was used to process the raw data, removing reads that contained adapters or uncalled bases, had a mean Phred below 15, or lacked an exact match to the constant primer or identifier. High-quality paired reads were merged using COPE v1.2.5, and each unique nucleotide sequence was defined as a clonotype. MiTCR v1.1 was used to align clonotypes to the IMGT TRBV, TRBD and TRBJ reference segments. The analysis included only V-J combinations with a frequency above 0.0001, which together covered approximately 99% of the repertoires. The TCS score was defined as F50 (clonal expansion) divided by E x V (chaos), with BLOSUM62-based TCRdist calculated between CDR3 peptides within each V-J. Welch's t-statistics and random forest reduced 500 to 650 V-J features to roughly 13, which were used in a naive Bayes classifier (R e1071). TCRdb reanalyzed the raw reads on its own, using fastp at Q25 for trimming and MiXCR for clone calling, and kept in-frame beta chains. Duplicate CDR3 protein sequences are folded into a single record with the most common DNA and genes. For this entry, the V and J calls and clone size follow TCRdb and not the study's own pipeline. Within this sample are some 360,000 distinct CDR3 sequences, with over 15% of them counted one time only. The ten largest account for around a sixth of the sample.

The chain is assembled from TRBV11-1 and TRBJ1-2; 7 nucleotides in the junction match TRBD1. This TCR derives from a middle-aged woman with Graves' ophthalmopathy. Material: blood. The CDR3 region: CASSLTTGVNYGYTF. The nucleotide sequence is TGTGCCAGCAGCTTAACAACAGGGGTCAACTATGGCTACACCTTC. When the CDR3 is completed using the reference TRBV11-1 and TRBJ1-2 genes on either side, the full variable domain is EAEVAQSPRYKITEKSQAVAFWCDPISGHATLYWYRQILGQGPELLVQFQDESVVDDSQLPKDRFSAERLKGVDSTLKIQPAELGDSAMYLCASSLTTGVNYGYTFGSGTRLTVV.